Listed here are 32 T cell receptor beta chains from one sample, sequenced in a study of T-cell reconstitution after alpha-beta-depleted transplantation in children. TCRbeta library construction was performed incorporating unique molecular identifiers. TCRdb re-derived calls from the PCR reads in MiXCR, one entry per CDR3 protein. The sample includes some 840,000 distinct CDR3 sequences, under 20% seen only once; the top ten take around 4.5%. The source material was PBMCs, mostly from graft donor cells, sampled 360 days after TCRalphabeta/CD19-depleted stem cell transplant. These receptors came from a male patient younger than 18 who had a stem cell transplant for acute lymphoblastic leukemia, so the T cells may come from the graft donor.

The rearrangement joins TRBV12-3 or TRBV12-4 to TRBJ2-1; TRBD2 aligns across 10 bases. The CDR3 has 16 residues. The V segment lost 4 bases and the J segment 7 bases; nucleotides outside the gene matches: 10. The CDR3 is CASSSPPSGSGNEQFF. In nucleotides, the CDR3 is TGTGCCAGCAGTTCCCCCCCTAGCGGGAGTGGGAATGAGCAGTTCTTC.

This clonotype has a handful of counts. This sequence joins TRBV15 and TRBJ2-2; D not resolved. The CDR3 contains 13 residues. V dropped 0 bases and J dropped 6 bases, with 5 bases sitting between them. The germline CDR1 and CDR2 sequences are LNHNV and YYDKDF (reference sequence). The chain's CDR3 is CATSRDFAGELFF. The DNA of the CDR3 is TGTGCCACCAGCAGAGACTTCGCCGGGGAGCTGTTTTTT.

This clonotype was seen a handful of times. The chain links TRBV19 to TRBJ2-7; 10 bases map to TRBD2. CDR1 is LNHDA and CDR2 is SQIVND in the germline V gene (reference sequence). The CDR3 has 16 residues. V was pared by 5 bases and J by 5 bases, with 12 bases of the junction left unmatched. In DNA, the CDR3 is TGTGCCAGTAGTCGCAGCGGGAGGGGGGCAAGGAACGAGCAGTACTTC. Translating gives CASSRSGRGARNEQYF.

The count of this clonotype is one. The rearrangement uses TRBV7-6 and TRBJ2-3; 12 nucleotides agree with TRBD2. Germline trimming cut 5 bases from V and 0 bases from J; bases unmatched to any gene: 9. The CDR3 has 18 residues. Germline CDR1 is SGHVS and CDR2 is FNYEAQ. The CDR3 DNA sequence: TGTGCCAGCAGCCCCGGACTAGCGGGGACCCCTAGCACAGATACGCAGTATTTT. As protein: CASSPGLAGTPSTDTQYF. Drawing the rest from reference TRBV7-6 and TRBJ2-3, the complete variable domain is GAGVSQSPRYKVTKRGQDVALRCDPISGHVSLYWYRQALGQGPEFLTYFNYEAQQDKSGLPNDRFSAERPEGSISTLTIQRTEQRDSAMYRCASSPGLAGTPSTDTQYFGPGTRLTVL.

This clonotype was seen a few times. This chain links TRBV27 with TRBJ2-3; weak D call: TRBD2 (5 bases). Trimming removed 3 bases from V and 4 bases from J, with 20 bases in between. The CDR3 extends over 17 amino acids. Germline CDR1 is MNHEY and CDR2 is SMNVEV (reference sequence). The CDR3 DNA reads TGTGCCAGCAGTTTCGGACTGGGTGGCGGACTTTCAGATACGCAGTATTTT. This codes for CASSFGLGGGLSDTQYF.

This clonotype occurred a few times. Germline and junction disagree at one end, which may indicate a read error. This rearrangement joins TRBV29-1 to TRBJ1-2, with D unresolved. Germline V CDR1 and CDR2: SQVTM, ANQGSEA. CDR3 length: 8 amino acids. The CDR3 region is CSVVSGVF. The DNA for the CDR3 is TGCAGCGTTGTTTCGGGAGTCTTC.

This clonotype was observed a few times. V usage is TRBV2 and J usage is TRBJ1-2, with 8 positions matching TRBD1. The V gene's germline CDR1 is SNHLY and CDR2 FYNNEI. The CDR3 totals 13 residues. With 4 bases clipped from V and 4 bases from J, the junction kept 2 bases outside the gene matches. DNA for the CDR3: TGTGCCAGCAGTGTCGACAGGGGCTATGGCTACACCTTC. Encoded protein: CASSVDRGYGYTF. Drawing the rest from reference TRBV2 and TRBJ1-2, the complete variable domain is EPEVTQTPSHQVTQMGQEVILRCVPISNHLYFYWYRQILGQKVEFLVSFYNNEISEKSEIFDDQFSVERPDGSNFTLKIRSTKLEDSAMYFCASSVDRGYGYTFGSGTRLTVV.

V usage is TRBV3-1 and J usage is TRBJ2-3, with 10 positions matching TRBD2. This CDR3 contains 15 residues. Germline assignment: CDR1 LGHDT and CDR2 YNNKEL (reference sequence). V gave up 2 bases and J gave up 2 bases; unmatched junction bases: 1. DNA of the CDR3: TGTGCCAGCAGCCAACTAGCGGGGGACACAGATACGCAGTATTTT. This codes for CASSQLAGDTDTQYF.

Turning to this clonotype: A read error may account for a junction end that differs from germline. This chain joins TRBV6-1 and TRBJ1-1; 8 nucleotides match TRBD1. Per the germline V gene, CDR1 is MNHNS and CDR2 is SASEGT. The CDR3 is made up of 15 amino acids. In nucleotides, the CDR3 is TGTGCCATCAGTGAAGCCGCGACAGGGGTTACTGAAGCTTTCTTT. It encodes CAISEAATGVTEAFF.

This clonotype was detected a few times. The V call is TRBV20-1, the J call TRBJ2-1; the match to TRBD2 covers 9 bases. The J segment lost 3 bases and the V segment lost 3 bases, leaving 9 bases of the junction unmatched. Germline values: CDR1 DFQATT, CDR2 SNEGSKA (reference sequence). The CDR3 is 16 amino acids. The CDR3 bases are TGCAGTGCTAGCGCCCTGGGAGCGGGAGGCTACAATGAGCAGTTCTTC. Translating gives CSASALGAGGYNEQFF.

The chain joins TRBV29-1 to TRBJ1-4; perhaps TRBD1 as D (6 bases). This CDR3 is 12 amino acids long. V was shortened by 7 bases and J by 15 bases, with 21 bases between the two germline ends. Germline V gives CDR1 SQVTM, CDR2 ANQGSEA. CDR3 DNA sequence: TGCAGCGGTACTGACGGGGGGGGCGCGGTGTTTTTT. As protein: CSGTDGGGAVFF.

This clonotype was counted many times. V is TRBV29-1 and J is TRBJ2-1, with TRBD2 identical over 11 bases. The V segment lost 7 bases and the J segment 3 bases; nucleotides outside the gene matches: 2. CDR3 length: 13 residues. Germline V CDR1 and CDR2: SQVTM, ANQGSEA. The DNA of the CDR3 is TGCAGCGAGGGACTAGCGGACTACAATGAGCAGTTCTTC. It yields the protein CSEGLADYNEQFF.

A few counts support this clonotype. The chain has TRBV4-1 and TRBJ2-5, with unresolved D. This CDR3 is built from 14 residues. The germline V gene encodes CDR1 MGHRA and CDR2 YSYEKL. Trimming pared 8 bases from V and 1 base from J, leaving 14 bases between. The CDR3 sequence is CASGKEWFQETQYF. CDR3 DNA: TGCGCCAGCGGTAAAGAATGGTTCCAAGAGACCCAGTACTTC.

The chain links TRBV28 to TRBJ2-1; TRBD2 matches at 9 bases. Losses at the gene ends were 3 bases for V and 1 base for J; bases not matched to a gene: 4. Per the germline V gene, CDR1 is MDHEN and CDR2 is SYDVKM. The CDR3 is 16 amino acids. As DNA, the CDR3 is TGTGCCAGCAGTTTTGCCGCGGGAGGGTCCTACAATGAGCAGTTCTTC. It is translated as CASSFAAGGSYNEQFF. The variable domain in full, with the rest retrieved from reference TRBV28 and TRBJ2-1, is DVKVTQSSRYLVKRTGEKVFLECVQDMDHENMFWYRQDPGLGLRLIYFSYDVKMKEKGDIPEGYSVSREKKERFSLILESASTNQTSMYLCASSFAAGGSYNEQFFGPGTRLTVL.

This chain uses TRBV6-1 with TRBJ2-2; D is undetermined. Germline lookup yields CDR1 MNHNS and CDR2 SASEGT. The V gene lost 5 bases and the J gene lost 6 bases, with 19 bases spanning the gap. The CDR3 extends over 16 amino acids. The CDR3 here is CASSYSLARLAGELFF. The CDR3 nucleotides read TGTGCCAGCAGTTATAGCCTTGCACGACTGGCCGGGGAGCTGTTTTTT.

V usage is TRBV6-5 and J usage is TRBJ2-3, with D tentatively TRBD1 or TRBD2 (6 bases each). Trimming stripped 2 bases from V and 1 base from J, with 13 bases between. The CDR3 consists of 16 residues. The V gene's germline CDR1 is MNHEY and CDR2 SVGAGI. This chain's CDR3 is CASSYGGPPGTDTQYF. The CDR3, as DNA: TGTGCCAGCAGTTACGGGGGGCCGCCAGGCACAGATACGCAGTATTTT.

There are a few counts of this clonotype. The chain joins TRBV10-2 to TRBJ2-7; 8 bases align to TRBD2. This CDR3 spans 16 amino acids. Trimming took 4 bases from V and 1 from J; bases not matched to a gene: 9. Per germline, CDR1 WSHSY and CDR2 SAAADI. The CDR3 loop is CASSGPLAGSSYEQYF. CDR3 coding DNA: TGCGCCAGCAGTGGCCCATTAGCGGGGTCTTCCTACGAGCAGTACTTC.

This chain connects TRBV6-2 or TRBV6-3 to TRBJ1-1; maybe TRBD1 (5 bases). Per germline, CDR1 MNHEY and CDR2 SVGEGT. The germline V and J ends were trimmed by 4 bases and 2 bases, with 5 bases remaining between them. This CDR3 is built from 12 residues. The CDR3 here is CASSWTNTEAFF. The DNA of the CDR3 is TGTGCCAGCAGTTGGACAAACACTGAAGCTTTCTTT.

The chain is built from TRBV5-6 and TRBJ2-7; perhaps D is TRBD1 or TRBD2 (5 bases each). This CDR3 spans 15 amino acids. Between the trimmed V and J ends, which lost 2 bases and 0 bases, there was a span of 12 bases. Germline lookup yields CDR1 SGHDT and CDR2 YYEEEE. The CDR3 sequence: CASSLVGRTSYEQYF. CDR3 nucleotides: TGTGCCAGCAGCTTAGTGGGACGGACCTCCTACGAGCAGTACTTC.

This chain uses TRBV7-3 with TRBJ1-2; D is undetermined. In germline, CDR1 is SGHTA, CDR2 FQGTGA. Trimming removed 5 bases at V and 1 base at J, with 17 bases between. The CDR3 has 16 residues. The CDR3: CASSPVGRSYNYGYTF. For the CDR3, the DNA is TGTGCCAGCAGCCCTGTGGGTAGGAGTTATAACTATGGCTACACCTTC.

The chain is built from TRBV20-1 and TRBJ2-1; 8 bases are a match to TRBD2. The V and J ends lost 3 bases and 7 bases, in that order; junction bases with no gene match: 8. In germline, CDR1 is DFQATT, CDR2 SNEGSKA (reference sequence). There are 14 residues in the CDR3. The CDR3 spells CSASWRLAINEQFF. The CDR3 nucleotides read TGCAGTGCTAGCTGGCGACTAGCGATAAATGAGCAGTTCTTC.

Only a few counts were recorded for this clonotype. The chain carries TRBV4-1 and TRBJ1-6; 7 bases line up with TRBD1. Germline CDR1 reads MGHRA; CDR2 reads YSYEKL. The CDR3 length is 17 residues. V trimming: 2 bases; J trimming: 6 bases; junction bases outside the gene matches: 10. CDR3 amino acids: CASSQPTATGFNSPLHF. CDR3 nucleotide sequence: TGCGCCAGCAGCCAACCGACCGCGACAGGGTTTAATTCACCCCTCCACTTT.

This clonotype was picked up many times. One end of the junction is discordant with germline, which a read error may explain. The chain recombines TRBV5-1 with TRBJ2-5; D remains ambiguous. Germline V lookup: CDR1 SGHRS, CDR2 YFSETQ. The length of the CDR3 is 13 residues. Here the CDR3 reads CASSLVGQETQYF. The CDR3 DNA sequence: TGTGCCAGCAGCTTAGTAGGTCAAGAGACCCAGTACTTC.

This clonotype was counted a few times. V and J are TRBV15 and TRBJ2-7; 9 positions agree with TRBD2. The CDR3 has 15 residues. Germline CDR1 LNHNV, CDR2 YYDKDF (reference sequence). Unmatched junction bases numbered 4, after V lost 0 bases and J lost 4 bases. CDR3 sequence: CATSRDLAGRYEQYF. The CDR3 region has the DNA TGTGCCACCAGCAGAGATCTAGCGGGGAGATACGAGCAGTACTTC.

The V gene is TRBV28, the J gene TRBJ2-5, with a weak D call TRBD1 (6 bases). Germline loops: CDR1 MDHEN, CDR2 SYDVKM. CDR3 length: 17 residues. V lost 2 bases to trimming and J lost 1 base, with 17 bases between them. CDR3 sequence reads: CASSLPCSTGFQETQYF. The CDR3 region has the DNA TGTGCCAGCAGTTTACCTTGCTCTACAGGGTTCCAAGAGACCCAGTACTTC.

The rearrangement links TRBV6-5 to TRBJ2-3; tentative D call: TRBD2 (5 bases). V lost 2 bases to trimming and J lost 8 bases, with 11 bases between them. In germline, CDR1 is MNHEY, CDR2 SVGAGI. The CDR3 is made up of 13 amino acids. CDR3 nucleotide sequence: TGTGCCAGCAGTTACGTAATTCTAGCTACGCAGTATTTT. As protein: CASSYVILATQYF.

The rearrangement joins TRBV11-3 to TRBJ2-7; the match to TRBD1 covers 12 bases. This CDR3 has 15 residues. J lost 5 bases, V lost 5 bases, and 7 bases had no gene match. CDR1 SGHNT and CDR2 YENEEA come from the germline V gene. CDR3 sequence: CASSPRDRGHNEQYF. The CDR3 coding sequence is TGTGCCAGCAGCCCTCGGGACAGGGGGCACAACGAGCAGTACTTC.

In this sample, this clonotype turned up many times. This chain links TRBV7-9 with TRBJ1-1, with a weak D call TRBD1 (5 bases). The V gene's germline CDR1 is SEHNR and CDR2 FQNEAQ (reference sequence). Deletions cut 2 bases from V and 7 bases from J, with 11 bases between. The CDR3 is 13 amino acids. CDR3 DNA sequence: TGTGCCAGCAGCTTACATCCAGGGAATGAAGCTTTCTTT. This encodes CASSLHPGNEAFF.

This chain joins TRBV6-6 and TRBJ1-6; D uncertain. Trimming left V 6 bases short and J 4 bases short, with 22 bases between. The germline V gene encodes CDR1 MNHNY and CDR2 SVGAGI (reference sequence). The CDR3 extends over 18 amino acids. The CDR3 here is CASRSTIMLRSYNSPLHF. CDR3 bases: TGTGCCAGCAGGTCCACCATTATGTTACGGTCGTATAATTCACCCCTCCACTTT.

This clonotype was seen a handful of times. The chain has TRBV3-1 and TRBJ2-5; 7 bases match TRBD2. CDR1 and CDR2 (germline): LGHDT, YNNKEL (reference sequence). The CDR3 spans 16 residues. V lost 3 bases, J lost 5 bases, and 12 bases stayed unmatched. The CDR3 nucleotides read TGTGCCAGCAGCCAGTACGGCGGGAGCCGCGCGGAGACCCAGTACTTC. This codes for CASSQYGGSRAETQYF.

This clonotype was found many times. The rearrangement joins TRBV4-1 to TRBJ1-5; the match to TRBD1 covers 10 bases. Unmatched junction bases numbered 5, after V lost 3 bases and J lost 6 bases. Germline lookup yields CDR1 MGHRA and CDR2 YSYEKL. The CDR3 sequence is 15 residues long. CDR3 bases: TGCGCCAGCAGCCAGGCGGGACAGGGGTTTCAGCCCCAGCATTTT. Protein product: CASSQAGQGFQPQHF.

This chain uses TRBV20-1 with TRBJ2-1, with 7 bases that match TRBD2. Unmatched junction bases numbered 1, after V lost 2 bases and J lost 0 bases. From germline, CDR1 is DFQATT and CDR2 SNEGSKA (reference sequence). This CDR3 contains 14 residues. The CDR3 loop reads CSARTGGSYNEQFF. The CDR3, as DNA: TGCAGTGCTAGAACGGGAGGCTCCTACAATGAGCAGTTCTTC.